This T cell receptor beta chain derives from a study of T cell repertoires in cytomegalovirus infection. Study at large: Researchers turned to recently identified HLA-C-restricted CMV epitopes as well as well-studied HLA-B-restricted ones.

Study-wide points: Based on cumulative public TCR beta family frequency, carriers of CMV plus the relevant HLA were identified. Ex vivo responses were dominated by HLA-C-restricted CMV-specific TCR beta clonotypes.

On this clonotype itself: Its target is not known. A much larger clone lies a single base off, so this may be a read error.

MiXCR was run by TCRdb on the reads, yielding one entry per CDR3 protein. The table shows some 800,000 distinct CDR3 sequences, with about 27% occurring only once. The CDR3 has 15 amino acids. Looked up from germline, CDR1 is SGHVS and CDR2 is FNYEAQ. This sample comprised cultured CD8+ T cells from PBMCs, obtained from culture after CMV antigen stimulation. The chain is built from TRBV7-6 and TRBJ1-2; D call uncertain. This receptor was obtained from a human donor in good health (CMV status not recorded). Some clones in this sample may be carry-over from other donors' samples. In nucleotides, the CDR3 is TGTGCCAACAGCTTAGGTTCTGGACCGGCTGATGGCTACACCTTC. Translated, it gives CANSLGSGPADGYTF.